Each of the 17 T cell receptor beta chains below was sequenced from the same sample in a study of a mutant IDH1 vaccine in newly diagnosed glioma. For these receptors, no antigen is known. Here immunoSEQ multiplex PCR was the method, and the copy in TCRdb shows in-frame clones only, minus some. The data hold some 28,000 clones, with about four fifths observed a single time. Time point reported: week 23, last vaccination. The study gave 300 ug of mutant IDH1 20-mer peptide per vaccine dose, with topical imiquimod. Specimen: PBMCs, collected from a glioma patient whose treatment included an IDH1 peptide vaccine. These receptors originate from a woman aged 25 to 45 with glioma.

The rearrangement links TRBV5-5 to TRBJ1-2, with D maybe TRBD1 (5 bases). The CDR3 covers 14 residues. The V end lost 4 bases, the J end lost 0 bases, and 10 bases lay between the germline ends. In germline, CDR1 is SGHKS, CDR2 YYEKEE (reference sequence). The CDR3 here is CASSGTVANYGYTF. Written as DNA, the CDR3 is TGTGCCAGCAGCGGGACGGTAGCTAACTATGGCTACACCTTC.

The genes are TRBV10-1 and TRBJ2-1, with D unclear. Germline CDR1 WNHNN, CDR2 SYGVQD (reference sequence). The CDR3 is made up of 11 amino acids. V lost 5 bases and J lost 7, with 6 bases in between. CDR3 sequence reads: CASSLGNEQFF. The CDR3 nucleotides read TGCGCCAGCAGTCTAGGGAATGAGCAGTTCTTC.

V usage is TRBV10-3 and J usage is TRBJ2-3; D perhaps matches TRBD2 (6 bases). V was shortened by 8 bases and J by 1 base, with 10 bases between the two germline ends. Per germline, CDR1 ENHRY and CDR2 SYGVKD. The CDR3 consists of 13 residues. CDR3 loop: CAIGGSGTDTQYF. For the CDR3, the DNA is TGTGCCATCGGGGGGAGTGGCACAGATACGCAGTATTTT.

The chain carries TRBV2 and TRBJ1-1; TRBD1 might be the D (5 bases). CDR1 is SNHLY, CDR2 FYNNEI, per germline. Trimming shortened V by 8 bases and J by 7 bases, and 14 bases separated the two germline ends. This CDR3 contains 12 residues. This chain's CDR3 is CASRREGDEAFF. For the CDR3, the DNA is TGTGCCAGCCGCAGGGAAGGGGATGAAGCTTTCTTT.

The chain has TRBV12-5 and TRBJ1-2; D uncertain. The CDR3 extends over 12 amino acids. The germline V gene has CDR1 LGHNT and CDR2 FRNRAP. Trimming removed 0 bases from V and 11 bases from J, with 10 bases in between. CDR3 protein: CASGLVASRYTF. The CDR3 DNA is TGTGCTAGTGGTTTGGTAGCTTCACGATACACCTTC.

The chain employs TRBV19 and TRBJ1-2; 8 bases align to TRBD1. Unmatched junction bases numbered 5, after V lost 4 bases and J lost 4 bases. In germline, CDR1 is LNHDA, CDR2 SQIVND (reference sequence). The CDR3 runs 14 residues. CDR3 sequence reads: CASSTRQGTYGYTF. The CDR3 DNA is TGTGCCAGTAGTACCCGACAGGGGACCTATGGCTACACCTTC.

This clone has more than one count but fewer than ten. The gene calls are TRBV29-1 and TRBJ2-7; 10 bases align to TRBD1. Germline V gene sequence: CDR1 SQVTM, CDR2 ANQGSEA. J was trimmed by 4 bases and V by 6 bases; bases with no gene match: 6. The CDR3 consists of 13 residues. The CDR3 loop is CSVGTGERYEQYF. For the CDR3, the DNA is TGCAGCGTCGGGACAGGGGAGAGGTACGAGCAGTACTTC.

This rearrangement joins TRBV30 to TRBJ2-7, with D perhaps being TRBD1 or TRBD2 (5 bases each). V was clipped by 3 bases and J by 9 bases, with 18 bases between them. Germline CDR1 GTSNPN, CDR2 SVGIG (reference sequence). This CDR3 has 13 residues. This chain's CDR3 is CAWRGDGSPGQYF. The CDR3 DNA is TGTGCCTGGAGGGGGGACGGATCCCCCGGGCAGTACTTC.

The chain links TRBV2 to TRBJ1-1; no reliable D call. V lost 2 bases and J lost 4, with 23 bases in between. The CDR3 sequence is 18 residues long. Per the germline V gene, CDR1 is SNHLY and CDR2 is FYNNEI. The DNA of the CDR3 is TGTGCCAGCAGTGAACCCTCGGGGAGAGGATTGGGAGGCACTGAAGCTTTCTTT. Its protein product is CASSEPSGRGLGGTEAFF. Full variable domain (outside the CDR3, taken from reference TRBV2 and TRBJ1-1): EPEVTQTPSHQVTQMGQEVILRCVPISNHLYFYWYRQILGQKVEFLVSFYNNEISEKSEIFDDQFSVERPDGSNFTLKIRSTKLEDSAMYFCASSEPSGRGLGGTEAFFGQGTRLTVV.

The V and J genes are TRBV6-6 and TRBJ1-5, with 9 bases identical to TRBD1. The trim removed 4 bases at V and 0 bases at J, leaving 1 base unmatched. The CDR3 contains 15 residues. Germline CDR1 MNHNY, CDR2 SVGAGI (reference sequence). The CDR3 region has the DNA TGTGCCAGCAGTTCGACAGGGGGTAGCAATCAGCCCCAGCATTTT. Protein product: CASSSTGGSNQPQHF.

The chain joins TRBV7-2 to TRBJ1-3; D remains ambiguous. The CDR3 loop spans 15 amino acids. Trimming took off 6 bases at V and 0 bases at J, with 12 bases between the two ends. Per germline, CDR1 SGHTA and CDR2 FQGNSA. This chain's CDR3 is CASSLSGISGNTIYF. In DNA, the CDR3 is TGTGCCAGCAGTCTTAGCGGGATCTCTGGAAACACCATATATTTT.

V gene TRBV29-1 combines with J gene TRBJ2-1, with D perhaps given as TRBD1 or TRBD2 (6 bases each). There are 11 residues in the CDR3. V was pared by 4 bases and J by 8 bases, with 9 bases between. Germline V gene sequence: CDR1 SQVTM, CDR2 ANQGSEA. CDR3 protein: CSVVGGYEQFF. CDR3 sequence (DNA): TGCAGCGTTGTCGGGGGCTATGAGCAGTTCTTC.

This sequence joins TRBV6-5 and TRBJ1-6; a weak D match, TRBD1 (5 bases). CDR1 is MNHEY and CDR2 is SVGAGI in the germline V gene. V lost 5 bases and J lost 10, with 12 bases in between. This CDR3 is built from 13 residues. The CDR3 sequence: CASSPGQVSPLHF. The CDR3 DNA follows: TGTGCCAGCAGTCCCGGACAAGTCTCACCCCTCCACTTT.

CDR3 sequence (DNA): TGTGCCAGCAGTTTACGTGGCACAGATACGCAGTATTTT. Translated, it gives CASSLRGTDTQYF. V gene TRBV27 combines with J gene TRBJ2-3; D is unclear. Between the trimmed V and J ends, which lost 2 bases and 1 base, there was a span of 4 bases. Germline CDR1 reads MNHEY; CDR2 reads SMNVEV (reference sequence). CDR3 length equals 13 residues.

Note on this clone: At one end the junction does not follow the germline gene, possibly because of a read error. V usage is TRBV7-9 and J usage is TRBJ2-7, with TRBD2 as a possible D gene (6 bases). CDR3 length: 13 residues. Germline values: CDR1 SEHNR, CDR2 FQNEAQ (reference sequence). DNA for the CDR3: TGTGCCAGCAGCTTAGGCGGGGTTCCTCATGGACACTTC. Translation gives CASSLGGVPHGHF.

This clone was observed a handful of times. This rearrangement joins TRBV6-4 to TRBJ2-3; 10 bases fit TRBD2. The trim removed 5 bases at V and 9 bases at J, leaving 5 bases unmatched. The germline CDR1 and CDR2 sequences are MRHNA and SNTAGT. This CDR3 is 13 amino acids long. CDR3 sequence reads: CASSSGRGGTQYF. In DNA form, the CDR3 reads TGTGCCAGCAGTAGCGGGAGGGGTGGAACGCAGTATTTT.

This rearrangement joins TRBV2 to TRBJ1-2; TRBD1 matches 7 bases. This CDR3 spans 15 amino acids. J gave up 1 base and V 10 bases, and 12 bases lay outside the gene matches. Looked up from germline, CDR1 is SNHLY and CDR2 is FYNNEI. The CDR3 DNA follows: TGTGCCAACGACTTGACCACAGGGGTTAACTATGGCTACACCTTC. This codes for CANDLTTGVNYGYTF.